The 19 T cell receptor beta chains listed next were all sequenced from one sample in a study of cytomegalovirus exposure and HLA in healthy donors. A multiplex PCR was run with 60 Vbeta primers and 13 Jbeta primers. Only in-frame clones appear in the TCRdb table, and some are missing; sequencing was by immunoSEQ multiplex PCR. The data contain 150,000 to 200,000 clones, around 80% of them seen just once; the ten biggest clones take up 6% to 7.5%. The sequenced sample consisted of PBMCs. The receptors shown here come from a man aged 30 to 45 in good health and CMV-seropositive.

The chain combines TRBV7-2 with TRBJ2-3, with unresolved D. Trimming removed 8 bases at V and 2 bases at J, with 17 bases between. The CDR3 loop spans 15 amino acids. From germline, CDR1 is SGHTA and CDR2 FQGNSA. DNA for the CDR3: TGTGCCAGCTCCAGCGAAGGCCTCTCCACAGATACGCAGTATTTT. Its translation is CASSSEGLSTDTQYF.

The chain employs TRBV11-2 and TRBJ2-7; D may be TRBD1 (5 bases). This CDR3 contains 14 residues. V was clipped by 1 base and J by 3 bases, with 10 bases between them. From germline, CDR1 is SGHAT and CDR2 FQNNGV. The CDR3 region has the DNA TGTGCCAGCAGCTTAGGAACTCAGGGCTACGAGCAGTACTTC. Encoded protein: CASSLGTQGYEQYF.

This clone was seen a few times. The gene calls are TRBV6-1 and TRBJ2-7, with D possibly matching TRBD1 (6 bases). Germline lookup yields CDR1 MNHNS and CDR2 SASEGT. The CDR3 covers 14 residues. Deletions cut 2 bases from V and 4 bases from J, with 12 bases between. The CDR3 here is CASSESNRVYEQYF. CDR3 nucleotide sequence: TGTGCCAGCAGTGAATCTAACAGGGTGTACGAGCAGTACTTC.

This chain joins TRBV5-6 and TRBJ2-5; TRBD1 is a possible D gene (6 bases). Trimming shortened V by 1 base and J by 5 bases, and 12 bases separated the two germline ends. Germline V gene sequence: CDR1 SGHDT, CDR2 YYEEEE. This CDR3 has 14 amino acids. The CDR3 protein is CASSLTGILETQYF. The CDR3 DNA is TGTGCCAGCAGCTTGACAGGGATACTGGAGACCCAGTACTTC.

The chain is built from TRBV27 and TRBJ2-7; TRBD2 agrees at 8 bases. Trimming at V came to 5 bases and at J to 3 bases, leaving 12 bases not matched to a gene. The CDR3 has 16 amino acids. In germline, CDR1 is MNHEY, CDR2 SMNVEV (reference sequence). CDR3 amino acids: CASSAASGSYLYEQYF. The CDR3 nucleotides are TGTGCCAGCAGTGCAGCTAGCGGGTCCTATCTCTACGAGCAGTACTTC.

The chain has TRBV11-2 and TRBJ1-1; maybe TRBD1 (5 bases). The CDR3 length is 13 residues. V was trimmed by 3 bases and J by 4 bases, leaving 9 bases between them. Germline values: CDR1 SGHAT, CDR2 FQNNGV. CDR3 sequence (DNA): TGTGCCAGCAGCTTTACAGGTAGCACTGAAGCTTTCTTT. It yields the protein CASSFTGSTEAFF.

With regard to this clone: This CDR3 is also generated by other DNA sequences in the sample. The J gene is TRBJ1-2, the V gene TRBV5-1; the D gene is possibly TRBD1 (6 bases). V lost 1 base and J 8 bases, leaving 24 bases between the germline ends. The CDR3 is 17 amino acids. CDR1 and CDR2 (germline): SGHRS, YFSETQ. CDR3 sequence reads: CASSLSAARGQADGYTF. In DNA form, the CDR3 reads TGCGCCAGCAGCTTGTCAGCGGCCAGGGGTCAGGCAGACGGCTACACCTTC.

V gene TRBV25-1 combines with J gene TRBJ1-1; tentative D call: TRBD1 (5 bases). Trimming removed 7 bases at V and 6 bases at J, with 9 bases between. Germline lookup yields CDR1 MGHDK and CDR2 SYGVNS. The CDR3 totals 11 residues. The CDR3 DNA follows: TGTGCCAGCAATCAGGGCCCTGAAGCTTTCTTT. Translating it yields CASNQGPEAFF.

This rearrangement joins TRBV7-2 to TRBJ2-7; D uncertain. The germline V gene encodes CDR1 SGHTA and CDR2 FQGNSA. This CDR3 region has 13 residues. V was pared by 2 bases and J by 0 bases, with 5 bases between. The CDR3 DNA reads TGTGCCAGCAGCTTACACGGCTCCTACGAGCAGTACTTC. Translation gives CASSLHGSYEQYF.

This clone was counted once. The rearrangement links TRBV4-3 to TRBJ1-2; D is uncertain. The CDR3 is made up of 15 amino acids. V lost 0 bases, J lost 3 bases, and 11 bases lay in between. Per the germline V gene, CDR1 is LGHNA and CDR2 is YSLEER. The CDR3 spells CASSQEAGLDYGYTF. CDR3 coding DNA: TGCGCCAGCAGCCAAGAAGCAGGCCTGGACTATGGCTACACCTTC.

The CDR3 DNA reads TGTGCCAGCAGTGAACCTACGGGAGGGTCCACCGGGGAGCTGTTTTTT. Protein product: CASSEPTGGSTGELFF. This chain links TRBV2 with TRBJ2-2; 8 positions match TRBD2. The CDR3 sequence is 16 residues long. Looked up from germline, CDR1 is SNHLY and CDR2 is FYNNEI. The junction had 6 bases not matched to a gene; V was cut back by 2 bases and J by 4 bases.

This clone was counted a single time. This sequence joins TRBV28 and TRBJ2-2; D might be TRBD1 (6 bases). This CDR3 region has 14 residues. Trimming removed 2 bases at V and 6 bases at J, with 10 bases between. The germline CDR1 and CDR2 sequences are MDHEN and SYDVKM. As DNA, the CDR3 is TGTGCCAGCAGTTTAGTACAGGGATCCGGGGAGCTGTTTTTT. Translated: CASSLVQGSGELFF.

In DNA, the CDR3 is TGTGCCAGCAGGATCCTTTGTTCGGGGAGGCTCCAGGGGCCCCAGCATTTT. Protein sequence: CASRILCSGRLQGPQHF. This sequence joins TRBV6-4 and TRBJ1-5, with D maybe TRBD1 (5 bases). Germline CDR1 is MRHNA and CDR2 is SNTAGT. The CDR3 spans 17 residues. The V end was cut by 6 bases, the J end by 9 bases, with 27 bases between.

This clone was counted once. The V gene is TRBV6-5, the J gene TRBJ1-1; D is unclear. Trimming cost V 3 bases and J 5 bases, with 16 bases left between them. Germline CDR1 and CDR2: MNHEY and SVGAGI. The CDR3 loop spans 15 amino acids. The CDR3 nucleotides are TGTGCCAGCAGTTATTCTGGAGGGCGAGGAACTGAAGCTTTCTTT. Its translation is CASSYSGGRGTEAFF.

This clone appeared a few times. The gene calls are TRBV28 and TRBJ1-4; 9 positions agree with TRBD1. The germline V gene encodes CDR1 MDHEN and CDR2 SYDVKM. CDR3 length: 17 amino acids. With 4 bases clipped from V and 7 bases from J, the junction kept 13 bases outside the gene matches. CDR3 bases: TGTGCCAGCAGTTCGCCGGGACAGGGTGGATTGGGTGAAAAACTGTTTTTT. The encoded protein is CASSSPGQGGLGEKLFF.

The chain couples TRBV19 to TRBJ2-6; tentatively, D is TRBD1 (6 bases). CDR1 LNHDA and CDR2 SQIVND come from the germline V gene (reference sequence). This CDR3 has 18 amino acids. V was pared by 4 bases and J by 0 bases, with 16 bases between. The CDR3 is CASSTRQVSFSGANVLTF. CDR3 DNA: TGTGCCAGTAGTACAAGACAGGTATCTTTCTCTGGGGCCAACGTCCTGACTTTC. Variable domain in full (rest from reference TRBV19 and TRBJ2-6): DGGITQSPKYLFRKEGQNVTLSCEQNLNHDAMYWYRQDPGQGLRLIYYSQIVNDFQKGDIAEGYSVSREKKESFPLTVTSAQKNPTAFYLCASSTRQVSFSGANVLTFGAGSRLTVL.

The gene calls are TRBV27 and TRBJ1-1; the D gene is possibly TRBD1 (5 bases). The ends were cut back, 5 bases at V and 5 bases at J, with 18 bases in the middle. The CDR3 loop spans 15 amino acids. Germline CDR1 and CDR2: MNHEY and SMNVEV (reference sequence). The CDR3 region is CASSPPRQGGTEAFF. In nucleotides, the CDR3 is TGTGCCAGCAGTCCCCCCCGGCAGGGTGGTACTGAAGCTTTCTTT.

The chain has TRBV7-9 and TRBJ2-1, with 8 bases matching TRBD2. Germline V gene sequence: CDR1 SEHNR, CDR2 FQNEAQ (reference sequence). After removal of 6 bases from V and 0 bases from J, the junction contained 7 bases not matched to a gene. The length of the CDR3 is 16 residues. CDR3 region: CASRGSAGVSYNEQFF. The CDR3 DNA is TGTGCCAGCAGGGGGTCAGCGGGAGTCTCCTACAATGAGCAGTTCTTC.

V gene TRBV12-5 combines with J gene TRBJ1-5, with D uncertain. The CDR3 totals 12 residues. CDR1 LGHNT and CDR2 FRNRAP come from the germline V gene. Trimming removed 2 bases from V and 5 bases from J, with 4 bases in between. The CDR3 sequence is CASGLSDQPQHF. The CDR3 DNA reads as TGTGCTAGTGGTTTGAGCGATCAGCCCCAGCATTTT.